The sequence of this T cell receptor beta chain was determined in a study of Ad26.COV2.S vaccination and SARS-CoV-2 variants. Across the whole study: Dosing was one shot or two shots 56 days apart.

Treatment noted: 15 to 20 received Ad26.COV2.S at low or high dose, single or two shots; several received placebo; per-sample allocation not given. Material that was analyzed had been drawn on day 63 after the first vaccine or placebo injection. Regarding this clone: The antigen remains undetermined.

General observations from the study: The study found higher spike-specific TCR breadth in vaccine than placebo recipients. Using TCR breadth and depth analyses may have led to underestimated total T cell responses.

This table comes from immunoSEQ multiplex PCR, and its TCRdb copy is limited to in-frame clones, with some not included. The data hold 380,000 or so clones, with about 87% observed a single time. CDR1 and CDR2 from the germline V gene are SGHTA and FQGNSA. V was cut by 3 bases and J by 2 bases, with 12 bases left in between. The CDR3 loop spans 15 amino acids. This chain joins TRBV7-2 and TRBJ2-3, with a tentative D call TRBD2 (7 bases). Source: peripheral blood, taken in a trial of Ad26.COV2.S vaccine versus placebo. The TCR originated in a person between 18 and 59 years old who received the Ad26.COV2.S COVID-19 vaccine or a placebo. The CDR3 region has the DNA TGTGCCAGCAGCTTGGGGCGGGGGCCCACAGATACGCAGTATTTT. Protein product: CASSLGRGPTDTQYF.